This T cell receptor (beta chain) was recovered during a study of shared clonotypes between healthy human individuals. Study-level findings and limits: Generation probabilities of non-shared clonotypes were lower (relative to those shared by all four donors).

Sorted-subset replicate PCR reactions contained roughly 200 ng DNA, corresponding to roughly 29,000 T cell genomes. Here immunoSEQ multiplex PCR was the method, and the copy in TCRdb shows in-frame clones only, minus some. Here the sample spans approximately 2.5 million clones, roughly nine tenths being singletons. V shed 6 bases and J shed 1 base, with 12 bases lying between them. The germline CDR1 and CDR2 sequences are MNHNS and SASEGT. The CDR3 contains 14 residues. The split of CD4+ cells yielded CD45RA+ naive and CD45RA-negative memory subsets. Points on this clone: Its specificity is not known.

Sequenced: naive CD4+ T cells sorted from blood. Subset: CD45RA+ positively selected. This receptor was identified in a man aged 18 to 30 in good health. J is TRBJ2-5 and V is TRBV6-1; D may correspond to TRBD1 or TRBD2 (6 bases each). Here the CDR3 reads CASRRGGLQETQYF. CDR3 DNA: TGTGCCAGCAGGAGAGGGGGACTCCAAGAGACCCAGTACTTC.